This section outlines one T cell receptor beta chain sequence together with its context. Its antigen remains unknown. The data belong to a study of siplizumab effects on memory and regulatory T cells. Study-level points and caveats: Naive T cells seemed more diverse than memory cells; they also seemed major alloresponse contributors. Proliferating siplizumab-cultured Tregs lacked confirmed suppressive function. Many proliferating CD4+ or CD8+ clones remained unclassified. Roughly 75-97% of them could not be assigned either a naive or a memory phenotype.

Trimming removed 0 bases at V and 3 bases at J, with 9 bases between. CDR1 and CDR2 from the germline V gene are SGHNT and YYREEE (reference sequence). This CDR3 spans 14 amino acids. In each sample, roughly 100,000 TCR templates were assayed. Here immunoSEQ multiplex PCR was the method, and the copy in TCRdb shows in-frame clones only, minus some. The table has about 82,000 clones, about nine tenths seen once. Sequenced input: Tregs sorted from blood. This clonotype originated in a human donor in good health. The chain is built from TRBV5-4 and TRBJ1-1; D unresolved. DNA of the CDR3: TGTGCCAGCAGCTTGGAGATGATGGACACTGAAGCTTTCTTT. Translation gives CASSLEMMDTEAFF.